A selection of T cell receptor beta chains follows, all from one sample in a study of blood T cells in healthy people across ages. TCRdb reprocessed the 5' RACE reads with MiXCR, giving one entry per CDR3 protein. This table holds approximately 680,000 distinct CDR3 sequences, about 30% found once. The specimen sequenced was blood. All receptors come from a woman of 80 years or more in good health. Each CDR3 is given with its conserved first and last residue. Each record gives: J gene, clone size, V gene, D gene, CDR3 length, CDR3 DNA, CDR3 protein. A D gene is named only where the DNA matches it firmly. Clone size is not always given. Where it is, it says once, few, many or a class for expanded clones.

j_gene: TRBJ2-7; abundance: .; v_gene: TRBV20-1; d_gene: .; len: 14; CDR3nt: TGCAGGGCTAGTCTAGCTTCGTTCTCCTACGAGCAGTACTTC; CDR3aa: CRASLASFSYEQYF
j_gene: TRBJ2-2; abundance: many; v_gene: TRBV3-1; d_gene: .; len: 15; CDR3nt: TGTGCCAGCAGCCCGACTAGAGTTATCGCCGGGGAGCTGTTTTTT; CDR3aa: CASSPTRVIAGELFF
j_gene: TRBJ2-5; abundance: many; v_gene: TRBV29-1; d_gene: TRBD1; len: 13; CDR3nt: TGCAGCGCCGGGGACAGCCTCCAAGAGACCCAGTACTTC; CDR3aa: CSAGDSLQETQYF
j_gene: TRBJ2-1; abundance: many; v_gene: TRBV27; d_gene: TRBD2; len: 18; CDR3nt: TGTGCCAGCAGTTTAAGGAGGACTAGCGGGGGGGCTTACAATGAGCAGTTCTTC; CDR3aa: CASSLRRTSGGAYNEQFF
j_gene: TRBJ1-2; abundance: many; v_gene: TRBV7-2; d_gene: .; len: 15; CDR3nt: TGTGCCAGCAGCTTATCACCGACACTTAGCTATGGCTACACCTTC; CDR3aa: CASSLSPTLSYGYTF
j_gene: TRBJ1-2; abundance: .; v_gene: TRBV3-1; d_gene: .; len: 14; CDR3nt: TGTGCCAGCAGCCAAGAAGCGGGGGACTATGGCTACACCTTC; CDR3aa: CASSQEAGDYGYTF
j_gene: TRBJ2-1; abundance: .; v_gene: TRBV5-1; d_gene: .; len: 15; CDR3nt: TGCGCCAGCAGCTTGGGCCCCCCGGGAAGCAATGGGCAGTTCTTC; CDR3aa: CASSLGPPGSNGQFF
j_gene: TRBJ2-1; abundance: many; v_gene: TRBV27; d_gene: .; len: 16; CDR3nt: TGTGCCAGCAGTTTATTGTGGGACTCCATAACCAATGAGCAGTTCTTC; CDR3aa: CASSLLWDSITNEQFF
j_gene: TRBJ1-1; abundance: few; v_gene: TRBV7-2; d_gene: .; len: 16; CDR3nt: TGTGCCAGCAGCTTATTCGCAGGACAGCTGAACACTGAAGCTTTCTTT; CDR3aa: CASSLFAGQLNTEAFF
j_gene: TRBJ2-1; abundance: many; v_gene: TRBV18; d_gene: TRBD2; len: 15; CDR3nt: TGTGCCAGCTCACCCTCCGAGACTAGCGGGGGTAAGCAGTTCTTC; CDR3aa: CASSPSETSGGKQFF
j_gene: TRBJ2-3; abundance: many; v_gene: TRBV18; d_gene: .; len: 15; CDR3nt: TGTGCCAGCTCACCCCGAGTCGGGAGCACAGATACGCAGTATTTT; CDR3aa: CASSPRVGSTDTQYF
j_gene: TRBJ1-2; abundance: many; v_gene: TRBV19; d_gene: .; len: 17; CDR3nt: TGTGCCAGTAGTATCGGAGGGGGATTCGGCAGGGACTATGGCTACACCTTC; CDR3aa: CASSIGGGFGRDYGYTF
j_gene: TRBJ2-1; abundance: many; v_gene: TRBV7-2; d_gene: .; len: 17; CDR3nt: TGTGCCAGCAGCTTAGTAACCAGATTATGGTCCTACAATGAGCAGTTCTTC; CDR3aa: CASSLVTRLWSYNEQFF
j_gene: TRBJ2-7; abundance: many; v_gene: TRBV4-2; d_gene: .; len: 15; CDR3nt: TGTGCCAGCAGCCAGGTCCGGGGGGCCTCCTACGAGCAGTACTTC; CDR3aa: CASSQVRGASYEQYF
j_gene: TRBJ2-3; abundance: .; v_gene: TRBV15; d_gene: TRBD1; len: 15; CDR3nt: TGTGCCACCAGCAGGTTACAGGGGGCTAGAGATACGCAGTATTTT; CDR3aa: CATSRLQGARDTQYF
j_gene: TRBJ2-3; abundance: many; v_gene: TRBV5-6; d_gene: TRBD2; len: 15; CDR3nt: TGTGCCAGCAGCAATCTAGCGGGGAATAAAGATACGCAGTATTTT; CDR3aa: CASSNLAGNKDTQYF
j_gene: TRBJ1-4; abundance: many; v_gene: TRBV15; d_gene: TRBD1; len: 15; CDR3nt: TGTGCCACCAGCAGCGAAACAGGGGTGGGAGAAAAACTGTTTTTT; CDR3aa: CATSSETGVGEKLFF
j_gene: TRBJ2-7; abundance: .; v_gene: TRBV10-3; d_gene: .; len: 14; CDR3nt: TGTGCCATCAGGGAGCAGGGAAGCTCCTACGAGCAGTACTTC; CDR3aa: CAIREQGSSYEQYF
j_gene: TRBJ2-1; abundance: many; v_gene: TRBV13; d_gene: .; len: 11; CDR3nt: TGTGCCAGCAGCTCACTGAATGAGCAGTTCTTC; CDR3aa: CASSSLNEQFF
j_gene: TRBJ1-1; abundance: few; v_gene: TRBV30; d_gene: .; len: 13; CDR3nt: TGTGCCTGGATTACGGGGGCAGGCACTGAAGCTTTCTTT; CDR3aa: CAWITGAGTEAFF
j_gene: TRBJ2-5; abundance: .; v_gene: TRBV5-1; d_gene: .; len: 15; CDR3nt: TGCGCCAGCAGCACATCAGACAACTACCAAGAGACCCAGTACTTC; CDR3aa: CASSTSDNYQETQYF
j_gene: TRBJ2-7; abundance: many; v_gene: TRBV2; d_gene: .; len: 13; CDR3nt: TGTGCCAGCAGTCGGGACGAGTCCTACGAGCAGTACTTC; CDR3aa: CASSRDESYEQYF
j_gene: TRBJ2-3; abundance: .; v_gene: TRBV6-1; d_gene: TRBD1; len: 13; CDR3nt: TGTGCCAGCAGAGGGACAGGGAAGGATACGCAGTATTTT; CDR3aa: CASRGTGKDTQYF
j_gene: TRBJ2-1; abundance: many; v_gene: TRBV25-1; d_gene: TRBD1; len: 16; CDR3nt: TGTGCCAGCAGCGACAGGGGCCCAGGCTCCTACAATGAGCAGTTCTTC; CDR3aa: CASSDRGPGSYNEQFF
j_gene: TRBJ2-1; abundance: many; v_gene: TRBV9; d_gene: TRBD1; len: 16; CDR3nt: TGTGCCAGCAGCGTCTCCTCTCGACAGGGTTACAATGAGCAGTTCTTC; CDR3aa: CASSVSSRQGYNEQFF
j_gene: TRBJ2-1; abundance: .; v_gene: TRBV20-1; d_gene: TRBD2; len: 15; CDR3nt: TGCAGTGCTAGAAGGGGACTAGCGGGTTACAATGAGCAGTTCTTC; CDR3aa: CSARRGLAGYNEQFF
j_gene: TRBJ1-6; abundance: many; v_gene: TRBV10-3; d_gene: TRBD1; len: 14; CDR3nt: TGTGCCATCAAAGGGACAGGTAGTAATTCACCCCTCCACTTT; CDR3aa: CAIKGTGSNSPLHF
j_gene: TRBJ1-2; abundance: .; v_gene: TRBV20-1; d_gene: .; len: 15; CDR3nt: TGCAGTGCTAGAGATACCAGTTACTTCAACTATGGCTACACCTTC; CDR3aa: CSARDTSYFNYGYTF
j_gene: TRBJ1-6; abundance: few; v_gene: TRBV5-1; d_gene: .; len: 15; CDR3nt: TGCGCCAGCAGCTTGATGTCAGGGGAGAATTCACCCCTCCACTTT; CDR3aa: CASSLMSGENSPLHF
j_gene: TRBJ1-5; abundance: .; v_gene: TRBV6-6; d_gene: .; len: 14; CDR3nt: TGTGCCAGCACCCAGAGGGGTAGAGGGCAGCCCCAGCATTTT; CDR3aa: CASTQRGRGQPQHF
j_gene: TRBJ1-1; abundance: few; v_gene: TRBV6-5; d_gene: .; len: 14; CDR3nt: TGTGCCAGCAGTCCCTGGGGACAGAACACTGAAGCTTTCTTT; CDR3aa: CASSPWGQNTEAFF
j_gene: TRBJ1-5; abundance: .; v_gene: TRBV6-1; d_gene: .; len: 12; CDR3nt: TGTGCCAGCTTTTCGTCGAGTCAGCCCCAGCATTTT; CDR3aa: CASFSSSQPQHF
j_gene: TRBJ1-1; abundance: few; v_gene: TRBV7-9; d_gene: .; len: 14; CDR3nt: TGTGCCAGCAGCTTAGGGCAGGGAGAAACTGAAGCTTTCTTT; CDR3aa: CASSLGQGETEAFF
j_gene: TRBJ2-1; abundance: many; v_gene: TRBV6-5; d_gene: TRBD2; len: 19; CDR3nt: TGTGCCAGCAGCCCAGGGACTAGCGGGGGCCCCCTCCCCTACAATGAGCAGTTCTTC; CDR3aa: CASSPGTSGGPLPYNEQFF